This T cell receptor (beta chain) was recorded in a study of neurological immune-mediated disorders. It was by 5'RACE with 10-nucleotide random UMIs that the cDNA was made. MiXCR, applied by TCRdb to the 5' RACE reads, yields one record per CDR3 protein. The table includes 70,000 to 75,000 distinct CDR3 sequences, roughly an eighth detected once. Study observations and caveats: It was HTLV-1-associated myelopathy that showed the most TCR clonal expansion, while multiple sclerosis showed the least, falling below healthy controls. Sharing of CDR3 amino acid sequences among expanded clones across subjects was absent, suggesting private repertoires in all groups.

This clonotype occurred a few times. Its antigen is unidentified. The germline V gene has CDR1 SGHRS and CDR2 YFSETQ. The CDR3 covers 16 residues. V was cut by 2 bases and J by 0 bases, with 9 bases left in between. As for time point: longitudinal time-point 1 (baseline). The unsorted libraries were made from 2 million PBMCs kept at -80 C. V gene TRBV5-1 combines with J gene TRBJ2-6; D call uncertain. The sequencing input was PBMCs. The clonotype originates from a female donor with HTLV-1-associated myelopathy (HAM/TSP). DNA for the CDR3: TGCGCCAGCAGCTTTACAGAAGTCTCTGGGGCCAACGTCCTGACTTTC. Protein sequence: CASSFTEVSGANVLTF.